Sequencing of this T cell receptor (beta chain) was carried out in a study of cytomegalovirus exposure and HLA in healthy donors. PCR employed 60 Vbeta and 13 Jbeta primers. Generated by immunoSEQ multiplex PCR, the TCRdb table keeps only in-frame clones and is missing some. Of 250,000 to 350,000 clones listed, around 90% are singletons. Study findings and constraints: Later work found most CMV-associated TCR beta chains apparently HLA-restricted. Across donors, presence/absence analyses took sequencing depth to be roughly uniform.

Remarks on this clone: Its target is not known. A read error may account for a junction end that differs from germline.

This CDR3 spans 16 amino acids. CDR1 and CDR2 from the germline V gene are SEHNR and FQNEAQ (reference sequence). This receptor was identified in a young woman in good health and CMV-seronegative. Sequencing was carried out using PBMCs. V is TRBV7-9 and J is TRBJ2-7, with 10 nucleotides matching TRBD1. The CDR3 nucleotides read TGTTCCAGCAGTCCGCGACCGGGACAGGGGAACCACGAGCAGTACTTC. Translated, it gives CSSSPRPGQGNHEQYF. Supplemented by reference TRBV7-9 and TRBJ2-7, the full variable domain reads DTGVSQNPRHKITKRGQNVTFRCDPISEHNRLYWYRQTLGQGPEFLTYFQNEAQLEKSRLLSDRFSAERPKGSFSTLEIQRTEQGDSAMYLCSSSPRPGQGNHEQYFGPGTRLTVT.